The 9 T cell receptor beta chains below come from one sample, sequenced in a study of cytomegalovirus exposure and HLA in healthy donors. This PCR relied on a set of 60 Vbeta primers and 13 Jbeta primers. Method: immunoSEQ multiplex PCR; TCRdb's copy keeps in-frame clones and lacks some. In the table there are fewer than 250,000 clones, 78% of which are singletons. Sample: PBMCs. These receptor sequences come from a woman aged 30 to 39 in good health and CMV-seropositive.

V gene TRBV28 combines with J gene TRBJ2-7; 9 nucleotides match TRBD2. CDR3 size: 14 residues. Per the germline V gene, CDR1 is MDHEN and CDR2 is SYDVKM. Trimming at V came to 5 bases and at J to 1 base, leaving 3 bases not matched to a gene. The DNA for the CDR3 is TGTGCCAGCAGTCTGGGACTAGCTTCCTACGAGCAGTACTTC. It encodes CASSLGLASYEQYF.

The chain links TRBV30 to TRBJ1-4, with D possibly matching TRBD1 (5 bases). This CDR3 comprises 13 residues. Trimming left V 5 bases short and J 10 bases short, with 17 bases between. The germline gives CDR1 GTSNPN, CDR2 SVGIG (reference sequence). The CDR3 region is CAWGVQGLGKLFF. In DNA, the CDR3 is TGTGCCTGGGGAGTTCAGGGTTTGGGAAAACTGTTTTTT.

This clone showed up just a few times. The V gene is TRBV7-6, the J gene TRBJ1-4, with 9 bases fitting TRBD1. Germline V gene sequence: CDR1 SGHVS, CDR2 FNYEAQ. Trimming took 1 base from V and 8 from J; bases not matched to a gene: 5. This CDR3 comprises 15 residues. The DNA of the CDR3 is TGTGCCAGCAGCTTAGGGGGGGACAGGGCGGAAAAACTGTTTTTT. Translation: CASSLGGDRAEKLFF.

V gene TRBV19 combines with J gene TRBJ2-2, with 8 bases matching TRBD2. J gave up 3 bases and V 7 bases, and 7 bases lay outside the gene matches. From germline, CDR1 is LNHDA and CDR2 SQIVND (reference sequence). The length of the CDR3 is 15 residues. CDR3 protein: CASTTGLAYTGELFF. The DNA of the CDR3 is TGTGCCAGTACCACCGGACTAGCCTACACCGGGGAGCTGTTTTTT.

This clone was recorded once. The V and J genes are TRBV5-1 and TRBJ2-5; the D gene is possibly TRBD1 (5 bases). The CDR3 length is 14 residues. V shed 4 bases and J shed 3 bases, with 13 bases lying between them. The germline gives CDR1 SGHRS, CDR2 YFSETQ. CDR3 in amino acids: CASSLQGWEETQYF. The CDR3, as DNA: TGCGCCAGCAGCCTTCAGGGATGGGAAGAGACCCAGTACTTC.

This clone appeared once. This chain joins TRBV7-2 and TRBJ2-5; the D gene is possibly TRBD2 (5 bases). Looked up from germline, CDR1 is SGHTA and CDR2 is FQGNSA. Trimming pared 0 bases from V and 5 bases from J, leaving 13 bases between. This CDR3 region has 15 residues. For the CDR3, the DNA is TGTGCCAGCAGCTTAGCTGTCACTAGTCTCGAGACCCAGTACTTC. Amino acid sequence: CASSLAVTSLETQYF. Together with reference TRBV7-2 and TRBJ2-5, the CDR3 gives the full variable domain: GAGVSQSPSNKVTEKGKDVELRCDPISGHTALYWYRQSLGQGLEFLIYFQGNSAPDKSGLPSDRFSAERTGGSVSTLTIQRTQQEDSAVYLCASSLAVTSLETQYFGPGTRLLVL.

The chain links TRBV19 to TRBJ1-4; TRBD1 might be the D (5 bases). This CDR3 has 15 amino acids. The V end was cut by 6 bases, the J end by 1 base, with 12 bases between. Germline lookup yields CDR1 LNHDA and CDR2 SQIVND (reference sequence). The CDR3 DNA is TGTGCCAGTAGCCTCCAGGGTGTAACTAATGAAAAACTGTTTTTT. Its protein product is CASSLQGVTNEKLFF.

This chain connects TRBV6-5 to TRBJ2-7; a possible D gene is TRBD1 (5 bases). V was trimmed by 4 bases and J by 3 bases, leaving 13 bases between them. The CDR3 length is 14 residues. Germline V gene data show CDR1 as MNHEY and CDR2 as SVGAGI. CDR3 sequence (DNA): TGTGCCAGCAGTTCAAGAGGTAGGGGCTACGAGCAGTACTTC. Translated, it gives CASSSRGRGYEQYF.

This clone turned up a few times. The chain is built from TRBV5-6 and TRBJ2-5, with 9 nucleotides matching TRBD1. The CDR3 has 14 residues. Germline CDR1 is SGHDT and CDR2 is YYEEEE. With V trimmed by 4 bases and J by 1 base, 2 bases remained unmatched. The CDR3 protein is CASSGTGRQETQYF. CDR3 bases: TGTGCCAGCAGCGGGACAGGGCGCCAAGAGACCCAGTACTTC.